A single sample gave rise to the 19 T cell receptor beta chains below, sequenced in a study of beta chain features in type 1 diabetes. Expressed TCRB transcripts got sequenced, as all isolated RNA was reverse transcribed. Data came from immunoSEQ multiplex PCR; TCRdb stores just in-frame clones and leaves some out. Among about 360,000 clones listed, over 10% were seen once. The material sequenced was naive CD4+ T cells from blood. Every receptor here comes from a man in his late teens or twenties in good health.

This clone was found a few times. The rearrangement links TRBV4-3 to TRBJ2-3; 11 bases fit TRBD2. The CDR3 is 15 amino acids. Germline-derived CDR1 and CDR2 are LGHNA and YSLEER. The junction had 0 bases not matched to a gene; V was cut back by 3 bases and J by 1 base. CDR3 loop: CASSQGLAGTDTQYF. The DNA for the CDR3 is TGCGCCAGCAGCCAGGGACTAGCGGGCACAGATACGCAGTATTTT.

V is TRBV28 and J is TRBJ2-2, with D uncertain. The germline V gene has CDR1 MDHEN and CDR2 SYDVKM. V was cut by 5 bases and J by 6 bases, with 10 bases left in between. This CDR3 is built from 13 residues. In DNA, the CDR3 is TGTGCCAGCAGTCTATCCCGGGCCGGGGAGCTGTTTTTT. It specifies CASSLSRAGELFF.

The chain is built from TRBV28 and TRBJ2-7, with D perhaps TRBD1 (6 bases). V was shortened by 7 bases and J by 3 bases, with 13 bases between the two germline ends. Per germline, CDR1 MDHEN and CDR2 SYDVKM. This CDR3 region has 13 residues. The CDR3 DNA is TGTGCCAGCAAGAGGGGGACACTCTACGAGCAGTACTTC. Its translation: CASKRGTLYEQYF.

This chain links TRBV28 with TRBJ1-5; D remains unclear. The CDR3 totals 16 residues. V lost 5 bases to trimming and J lost 4 bases, with 18 bases between them. The germline V gene has CDR1 MDHEN and CDR2 SYDVKM. The CDR3 spells CASSLDALGGNQPQHF. CDR3 DNA: TGTGCCAGCAGTCTGGACGCGCTCGGAGGGAATCAGCCCCAGCATTTT.

V gene TRBV7-2 combines with J gene TRBJ2-1; 8 bases match TRBD1. The CDR3 is 16 amino acids. V lost 5 bases and J lost 1; bases outside the gene matches: 7. Germline CDR1 reads SGHTA; CDR2 reads FQGNSA. The CDR3 DNA is TGTGCCAGCAGCAATCAGGGGGCAGTTTCCTACAATGAGCAGTTCTTC. It translates to CASSNQGAVSYNEQFF.

This chain connects TRBV5-1 to TRBJ2-2, with D unresolved. V lost 5 bases and J lost 6, with 11 bases in between. The germline V gene encodes CDR1 SGHRS and CDR2 YFSETQ. The CDR3 has 13 amino acids. The CDR3 protein is CASRPAVAGELFF. The CDR3 bases are TGCGCCAGCAGGCCGGCGGTTGCCGGGGAGCTGTTTTTT.

The chain recombines TRBV4-3 with TRBJ2-2, with D uncertain. From germline, CDR1 is LGHNA and CDR2 YSLEER. V dropped 0 bases and J dropped 1 base, with 6 bases sitting between them. The CDR3 length is 15 residues. CDR3 sequence: CASSQDRQNTGELFF. The CDR3 DNA reads TGCGCCAGCAGCCAAGATCGACAGAACACCGGGGAGCTGTTTTTT.

In its sample, this clone was seen a few times. V usage is TRBV7-8 and J usage is TRBJ2-5; 11 bases align to TRBD1. CDR3 size: 14 residues. Losses at the gene ends were 5 bases for V and 7 bases for J; bases not matched to a gene: 6. Per germline, CDR1 SGHVS and CDR2 FQNEAQ. The chain's CDR3 is CASSRTGGEGTQYF. CDR3 sequence (DNA): TGTGCCAGCAGCAGGACAGGGGGCGAAGGGACCCAGTACTTC.

The V call is TRBV4-2, the J call TRBJ2-1; 16 positions agree with TRBD2. V shed 4 bases, J shed 1 base, and the junction held 7 bases outside the gene matches. The germline V gene has CDR1 LGHNA and CDR2 YNFKEQ. This CDR3 has 19 amino acids. CDR3 DNA sequence: TGTGCCAGCAGCCCTCCCGGGACTAGCGGGAGGGGGTCCTACAATGAGCAGTTCTTC. Residues: CASSPPGTSGRGSYNEQFF.

As to this clone: Other DNA sequences in the same sample also yield this CDR3. The chain joins TRBV5-1 to TRBJ1-1, with 8 bases identical to TRBD1. The CDR3 consists of 14 residues. The germline V gene has CDR1 SGHRS and CDR2 YFSETQ. The trim removed 4 bases at V and 5 bases at J, leaving 7 bases unmatched. The CDR3 spells CASSPWTGNTEAFF. CDR3 nucleotides: TGCGCCAGCAGCCCCTGGACAGGGAATACTGAAGCTTTCTTT.

The chain joins TRBV7-9 to TRBJ2-7, with D possibly matching TRBD1 (5 bases). Deletions cut 3 bases from V and 1 base from J, with 10 bases between. The CDR3 contains 14 residues. Germline-derived CDR1 and CDR2 are SEHNR and FQNEAQ (reference sequence). The CDR3 region is CASSFQGNSYEQYF. The CDR3 DNA sequence: TGTGCCAGCAGCTTCCAGGGAAATTCCTACGAGCAGTACTTC.

This clone was picked up a small number of times. As DNA, the CDR3 is TGTGCCAGCCAAGAGACAGGGGCGAACTACGAGCAGTACTTC. The encoded protein is CASQETGANYEQYF. V gene TRBV18 combines with J gene TRBJ2-7, with 8 positions matching TRBD1. The junction had 9 bases not matched to a gene; V was cut back by 8 bases and J by 3 bases. The CDR3 loop spans 14 amino acids. Germline CDR1 is KGHSH and CDR2 is LQKENI. The variable domain in full, completed from reference TRBV18 and TRBJ2-7, reads NAGVMQNPRHLVRRRGQEARLRCSPMKGHSHVYWYRQLPEEGLKFMVYLQKENIIDESGMPKERFSAEFPKEGPSILRIQQVVRGDSAAYFCASQETGANYEQYFGPGTRLTVT.

The table lists this clone with a few counts. The J gene is TRBJ2-7, the V gene TRBV4-2; 10 nucleotides align to TRBD2. The CDR3 runs 16 residues. CDR1 is LGHNA and CDR2 is YNFKEQ in the germline V gene. V gave up 0 bases and J gave up 3 bases; unmatched junction bases: 5. Here the CDR3 reads CASSQDTASGSYEQYF. The DNA of the CDR3 is TGTGCCAGCAGCCAAGATACGGCTAGCGGGAGCTACGAGCAGTACTTC.

Of note for this clone: The sample carries other DNA sequences with the same CDR3. V and J are TRBV19 and TRBJ2-3, with 8 positions matching TRBD2. V was pared by 3 bases and J by 6 bases, with 5 bases of the junction left unmatched. CDR3 length equals 14 residues. Germline assignment: CDR1 LNHDA and CDR2 SQIVND (reference sequence). The DNA for the CDR3 is TGTGCCAGTAGTATTGGGACTAGTCCGGATACGCAGTATTTT. Translating gives CASSIGTSPDTQYF.

This sequence joins TRBV29-1 and TRBJ2-2; 7 bases match TRBD1. This CDR3 contains 14 residues. The V and J ends lost 7 bases and 0 bases, in that order; junction bases with no gene match: 5. Looked up from germline, CDR1 is SQVTM and CDR2 is ANQGSEA. The CDR3 is CSAEGQTNTGELFF. CDR3 DNA sequence: TGCAGCGCCGAGGGACAGACGAACACCGGGGAGCTGTTTTTT.

This sequence joins TRBV9 and TRBJ2-3, with D possibly TRBD1 on 6 matching bases. Germline V gene sequence: CDR1 SGDLS, CDR2 YYNGEE. This CDR3 spans 14 amino acids. V was clipped by 0 bases and J by 3 bases, with 8 bases between them. The CDR3 DNA is TGTGCCAGCAGCGTAGCCCAGGGGACAGATACGCAGTATTTT. This translates into CASSVAQGTDTQYF.

This clone turned up a few times. The V and J genes are TRBV6-5 and TRBJ2-3, with 8 bases aligning to TRBD2. CDR3 length equals 16 residues. V lost 0 bases, J lost 3 bases, and 5 bases stayed unmatched. Germline CDR1 and CDR2: MNHEY and SVGAGI. CDR3 DNA: TGTGCCAGCAGTTACTCTCCTAGCGGGCGGACAGATACGCAGTATTTT. Its translation is CASSYSPSGRTDTQYF.

This clone has just a few counts. The rearrangement uses TRBV7-8 and TRBJ2-2, with 7 positions matching TRBD1. Trimming removed 6 bases from V and 6 bases from J; junction bases left unmatched: 10. Germline V gives CDR1 SGHVS, CDR2 FQNEAQ. The CDR3 runs to 15 residues. CDR3 sequence reads: CASSLSQGVPGELFF. DNA for the CDR3: TGTGCCAGCAGTTTATCCCAGGGGGTGCCCGGGGAGCTGTTTTTT. Full variable domain (remainder filled in from reference TRBV7-8 and TRBJ2-2): GAGVSQSPRYKVAKRGQDVALRCDPISGHVSLFWYQQALGQGPEFLTYFQNEAQLDKSGLPSDRFFAERPEGSVSTLKIQRTQQEDSAVYLCASSLSQGVPGELFFGEGSRLTVL.

This chain links TRBV6-4 with TRBJ2-1, with a possible D match to TRBD2 (5 bases). The CDR3 has 13 amino acids. CDR1 and CDR2 (germline): MRHNA, SNTAGT. V shed 6 bases and J shed 9 bases, with 15 bases lying between them. The CDR3 loop is CASSGILGTEQFF. CDR3 sequence (DNA): TGTGCCAGCAGCGGCATACTAGGCACTGAGCAGTTCTTC.